These 29 T cell receptor beta chains share one sample of origin, sequenced in a study of a mutant IDH1 vaccine in newly diagnosed glioma. Generated by immunoSEQ multiplex PCR, the TCRdb table keeps only in-frame clones and is missing some. The table lists under 70,000 clones, roughly four fifths of them singletons, with under 3.5% in the top ten. Time point denoted: week 5, during vaccination. Every vaccination contained 300 ug of the mutant IDH1 20-mer peptide and was paired with topical imiquimod. Antigens of these TCRs are unknown. The source material was PBMCs, sampled from a glioma patient whose treatment included an IDH1 peptide vaccine. Every receptor here comes from a man in his thirties or forties with glioma.

The J gene is TRBJ1-2, the V gene TRBV19; D is perhaps TRBD1 (5 bases). This CDR3 has 17 amino acids. In germline, CDR1 is LNHDA, CDR2 SQIVND (reference sequence). V was pared by 3 bases and J by 6 bases, with 23 bases between. CDR3 bases: TGTGCCAGTAGTATTTGGGGGACGGCCCGTCGGGGAGATGGCTACACCTTC. Translation: CASSIWGTARRGDGYTF.

The chain uses TRBV5-1 and TRBJ2-3; D may be TRBD1 (6 bases). V was clipped by 2 bases and J by 6 bases, with 19 bases between them. This CDR3 has 16 residues. Per germline, CDR1 SGHRS and CDR2 YFSETQ. This chain's CDR3 is CASSFLQGMVGDTQYF. In DNA, the CDR3 is TGCGCCAGCAGCTTCCTCCAGGGGATGGTGGGTGATACGCAGTATTTT.

V usage is TRBV6-5 and J usage is TRBJ2-7, with D maybe TRBD1 (6 bases). Trimming took off 6 bases at V and 7 bases at J, with 13 bases between the two ends. The CDR3 runs to 12 residues. Germline V gives CDR1 MNHEY, CDR2 SVGAGI. The CDR3 sequence: CASRLPGEEQYF. CDR3 sequence (DNA): TGTGCCAGCAGATTGCCAGGGGAAGAGCAGTACTTC.

The chain links TRBV4-1 to TRBJ1-1; D call uncertain. V shed 0 bases and J shed 1 base, with 9 bases lying between them. CDR3 size: 15 residues. Germline V CDR1 and CDR2: MGHRA, YSYEKL. The CDR3 reads CASSQETPANTEAFF. In DNA, the CDR3 is TGCGCCAGCAGCCAAGAGACCCCCGCGAACACTGAAGCTTTCTTT.

The chain joins TRBV6-6 to TRBJ1-2, with D maybe TRBD1 (5 bases). Deletions cut 5 bases from V and 5 bases from J, with 9 bases between. The CDR3 covers 12 residues. Germline lookup yields CDR1 MNHNY and CDR2 SVGAGI (reference sequence). DNA for the CDR3: TGTGCCAGCAGTCAAGACAGATATGGCTACACCTTC. Translated, it gives CASSQDRYGYTF.

V and J are TRBV5-4 and TRBJ2-2, with D possibly being TRBD2 (5 bases). Trimming removed 3 bases at V and 5 bases at J, with 5 bases between. Germline values: CDR1 SGHNT, CDR2 YYREEE (reference sequence). CDR3 length: 12 residues. The CDR3 reads CASSSGTGELFF. CDR3 nucleotide sequence: TGTGCCAGCAGCTCGGGAACCGGGGAGCTGTTTTTT.

The J gene is TRBJ1-5, the V gene TRBV7-9; the D is unclear. The length of the CDR3 is 19 residues. Per germline, CDR1 SEHNR and CDR2 FQNEAQ (reference sequence). The ends were cut back, 2 bases at V and 2 bases at J, with 22 bases in the middle. The CDR3 bases are TGTGCCAGCAGCTTAATAGCGCCTGCCCCCCTAGAGGGCAATCAGCCCCAGCATTTT. Translating gives CASSLIAPAPLEGNQPQHF.

CDR3 nucleotides: TGTGCCAGCAGCTTAGTACCCCCGGGGGCCTCCTATGGCTACACCTTC. Translated: CASSLVPPGASYGYTF. The chain couples TRBV7-2 to TRBJ1-2; a possible D gene is TRBD1 (6 bases). Trimming took 1 base from V and 4 from J, leaving 16 bases between them. Looked up from germline, CDR1 is SGHTA and CDR2 is FQGNSA. The CDR3 runs 16 residues.

This chain connects TRBV4-1 to TRBJ1-2, with D unresolved. The ends were cut back, 1 base at V and 4 bases at J, with 10 bases in the middle. The germline V gene encodes CDR1 MGHRA and CDR2 YSYEKL. The CDR3 totals 14 residues. CDR3 amino acids: CASSQGGSSYGYTF. In nucleotides, the CDR3 is TGCGCCAGCAGCCAAGGGGGTTCCAGCTATGGCTACACCTTC.

This clone appeared once. The chain has TRBV28 and TRBJ2-3; D is perhaps TRBD2 (6 bases). The germline gives CDR1 MDHEN, CDR2 SYDVKM. This CDR3 has 16 amino acids. V was cut by 6 bases and J by 8 bases, with 24 bases left in between. The CDR3 bases are TGTGCCAGCAGCTTAGGGTTCGGGGGACCCTCAGGTACGCAGTATTTT. This translates into CASSLGFGGPSGTQYF. The variable domain in full, with the rest retrieved from reference TRBV28 and TRBJ2-3, is DVKVTQSSRYLVKRTGEKVFLECVQDMDHENMFWYRQDPGLGLRLIYFSYDVKMKEKGDIPEGYSVSREKKERFSLILESASTNQTSMYLCASSLGFGGPSGTQYFGPGTRLTVL.

The V call is TRBV6-1, the J call TRBJ1-4; D gene unclear. Germline values: CDR1 MNHNS, CDR2 SASEGT. This CDR3 spans 14 amino acids. Trimming removed 9 bases from V and 8 bases from J, with 19 bases in between. DNA for the CDR3: TGTGCCAGTACTGAAGATCCCGGCCGAGAAAAACTGTTTTTT. It yields the protein CASTEDPGREKLFF.

The V call is TRBV6-1, the J call TRBJ1-1; TRBD1 matches at 12 bases. Per germline, CDR1 MNHNS and CDR2 SASEGT. This CDR3 contains 16 residues. J gave up 5 bases and V 1 base, and 5 bases lay outside the gene matches. In DNA, the CDR3 is TGTGCCAGCAGTGAAGAAGAGGGACAGGGGGCGACTGAAGCTTTCTTT. Its translation is CASSEEEGQGATEAFF.

The rearrangement links TRBV6-5 to TRBJ1-1; D is uncertain. The V end was cut by 0 bases, the J end by 1 base, with 9 bases between. Germline V gene lookup returns CDR1 MNHEY and CDR2 SVGAGI. CDR3 length equals 15 residues. The CDR3 loop is CASSYSSRANTEAFF. The CDR3 coding sequence is TGTGCCAGCAGTTACTCGAGTAGGGCGAACACTGAAGCTTTCTTT.

This chain links TRBV6-6 with TRBJ1-5; D gene uncertain. This CDR3 has 15 residues. CDR1 is MNHNY, CDR2 SVGAGI, per germline (reference sequence). V lost 6 bases to trimming and J lost 2 bases, with 14 bases between them. DNA of the CDR3: TGTGCCAGCAGCCCCGCGAGATCGGGCAATCAGCCCCAGCATTTT. Translation: CASSPARSGNQPQHF.

This chain's CDR3 is CAWAREFDNEKLFF. CDR3 sequence (DNA): TGTGCCTGGGCAAGGGAATTTGATAATGAAAAACTGTTTTTT. This chain links TRBV30 with TRBJ1-4; D gene uncertain. Per the germline V gene, CDR1 is GTSNPN and CDR2 is SVGIG (reference sequence). Trimming stripped 5 bases from V and 4 bases from J, with 14 bases between. The CDR3 is 14 amino acids.

The chain recombines TRBV15 with TRBJ2-7, with TRBD1 as a possible D gene (5 bases). The V and J ends lost 2 bases and 2 bases respectively, with 10 bases between them. The V gene's germline CDR1 is LNHNV and CDR2 YYDKDF (reference sequence). The CDR3 is 14 residues long. The CDR3 sequence is CATSRYDSTYEQYF. For the CDR3, the DNA is TGTGCCACCAGCAGATACGACAGTACCTACGAGCAGTACTTC.

By sample fraction, this clone is medium-sized (0.01 to 0.1%). This sequence joins TRBV5-6 and TRBJ1-1; D might be TRBD1 (6 bases). Germline CDR1 SGHDT, CDR2 YYEEEE. The CDR3 runs 14 residues. Deletions cut 3 bases from V and 1 base from J, with 10 bases between. The CDR3 protein is CASSSGTKNTEAFF. The CDR3 region has the DNA TGTGCCAGCAGCTCCGGGACAAAGAACACTGAAGCTTTCTTT.

In DNA form, the CDR3 reads TGCGCCAGCAGGACCGGGACAGGGTCCTACGAGCAGTACTTC. It translates to CASRTGTGSYEQYF. V and J are TRBV5-1 and TRBJ2-7, with TRBD1 matching over 9 bases. Germline assignment: CDR1 SGHRS and CDR2 YFSETQ. The CDR3 runs to 14 residues. Trimming took 5 bases from V and 1 from J; bases not matched to a gene: 4.

The table lists this clone with a few counts. The chain joins TRBV15 to TRBJ2-6; D is possibly TRBD1 (6 bases). This CDR3 has 17 amino acids. Trimming pared 0 bases from V and 1 base from J, leaving 10 bases between. Germline V CDR1 and CDR2: LNHNV, YYDKDF (reference sequence). The CDR3: CATSRDMTGSGANVLTF. The CDR3 nucleotides are TGTGCCACCAGCAGAGACATGACAGGTTCTGGGGCCAACGTCCTGACTTTC.

The chain is built from TRBV18 and TRBJ1-4; D gene ambiguous. The V and J ends lost 2 bases and 4 bases respectively, with 17 bases between them. The CDR3 runs to 17 residues. Germline-derived CDR1 and CDR2 are KGHSH and LQKENI. CDR3 residues: CASSPNGAHRDNEKLFF. CDR3 coding DNA: TGTGCCAGCTCACCAAATGGCGCACACCGGGATAATGAAAAACTGTTTTTT.

The chain couples TRBV18 to TRBJ2-2; D perhaps matches TRBD2 (6 bases). Trimming pared 0 bases from V and 3 bases from J, leaving 8 bases between. Germline V gene lookup returns CDR1 KGHSH and CDR2 LQKENI. The CDR3 consists of 15 residues. DNA for the CDR3: TGTGCCAGCTCACCACCGGAGGGATACACCGGGGAGCTGTTTTTT. Translated, it gives CASSPPEGYTGELFF.

The genes are TRBV6-5 and TRBJ2-1; D remains unclear. Germline CDR1 is MNHEY and CDR2 is SVGAGI. This CDR3 region has 15 residues. The germline V and J ends were trimmed by 4 bases and 0 bases, with 10 bases remaining between them. CDR3 protein: CASSLSGVSYNEQFF. The CDR3 DNA reads TGTGCCAGCAGTTTAAGTGGGGTCTCCTACAATGAGCAGTTCTTC.

The chain joins TRBV13 to TRBJ1-6; 8 bases fit TRBD1. Losses at the gene ends were 3 bases for V and 12 bases for J; bases not matched to a gene: 7. The CDR3 runs 14 residues. Germline-derived CDR1 and CDR2 are PRHDT and FYEKMQ (reference sequence). CDR3 in amino acids: CASSFGQGRRPLHF. The CDR3 DNA reads TGTGCCAGCAGCTTTGGACAGGGAAGGAGACCCCTCCACTTT.

The CDR3: CASSLGSSYEQYF. CDR3 coding DNA: TGTGCCAGCAGCTTAGGGTCAAGCTACGAGCAGTACTTC. The chain carries TRBV5-6 and TRBJ2-7; D is unclear. Trimming pared 2 bases from V and 3 bases from J, leaving 9 bases between. CDR3 length: 13 amino acids. Germline V lookup: CDR1 SGHDT, CDR2 YYEEEE. Drawing the rest from reference TRBV5-6 and TRBJ2-7, the complete variable domain is DAGVTQSPTHLIKTRGQQVTLRCSPKSGHDTVSWYQQALGQGPQFIFQYYEEEERQRGNFPDRFSGHQFPNYSSELNVNALLLGDSALYLCASSLGSSYEQYFGPGTRLTVT.

The chain carries TRBV2 and TRBJ1-1, with 7 bases aligning to TRBD1. Germline-derived CDR1 and CDR2 are SNHLY and FYNNEI. The V segment lost 0 bases and the J segment 8 bases; nucleotides outside the gene matches: 9. The CDR3 runs to 15 residues. CDR3: CASSEARTGGAEAFF. The CDR3 DNA sequence: TGTGCCAGCAGTGAAGCGAGGACAGGAGGCGCGGAAGCTTTCTTT. The variable domain in full, with the rest retrieved from reference TRBV2 and TRBJ1-1, is EPEVTQTPSHQVTQMGQEVILRCVPISNHLYFYWYRQILGQKVEFLVSFYNNEISEKSEIFDDQFSVERPDGSNFTLKIRSTKLEDSAMYFCASSEARTGGAEAFFGQGTRLTVV.

This chain links TRBV13 with TRBJ2-7; the D gene is possibly TRBD1 (5 bases). The V gene lost 2 bases and the J gene lost 1 base, with 9 bases spanning the gap. Germline V gene lookup returns CDR1 PRHDT and CDR2 FYEKMQ (reference sequence). The CDR3 sequence is 14 residues long. As DNA, the CDR3 is TGTGCCAGCAGCTTATTCCAGGGTTCCTACGAGCAGTACTTC. Its translation: CASSLFQGSYEQYF.

The chain employs TRBV11-3 and TRBJ1-1; the match to TRBD1 covers 9 bases. The ends lost 2 bases at V and 1 base at J; junction bases unmatched: 8. The CDR3 contains 17 residues. Germline assignment: CDR1 SGHNT and CDR2 YENEEA. Here the CDR3 reads CASSLSYRGQKNTEAFF. As DNA, the CDR3 is TGTGCCAGCAGCTTATCGTACAGGGGGCAGAAGAACACTGAAGCTTTCTTT. Looking up the rest from reference TRBV11-3 and TRBJ1-1 gives the full variable domain: EAGVVQSPRYKIIEKKQPVAFWCNPISGHNTLYWYLQNLGQGPELLIRYENEEAVDDSQLPKDRFSAERLKGVDSTLKIQPAELGDSAVYLCASSLSYRGQKNTEAFFGQGTRLTVV.

V usage is TRBV5-4 and J usage is TRBJ2-7, with D uncertain. CDR1 is SGHNT, CDR2 YYREEE, per germline (reference sequence). Between the trimmed V and J ends, which lost 2 bases and 3 bases, there was a span of 12 bases. CDR3 length: 14 residues. CDR3 DNA sequence: TGTGCCAGCAGCTTTCGGCAGCTAAACTACGAGCAGTACTTC. It translates to CASSFRQLNYEQYF.

The chain couples TRBV7-9 to TRBJ1-6; 7 nucleotides agree with TRBD1. The CDR3 runs 13 residues. CDR1 SEHNR and CDR2 FQNEAQ come from the germline V gene (reference sequence). J was trimmed by 9 bases and V by 5 bases; bases with no gene match: 4. CDR3 in amino acids: CASSRDSASPLHF. CDR3 coding DNA: TGTGCCAGCAGCCGGGACAGCGCTTCACCCCTCCACTTT.